This T cell receptor beta chain comes out of a study of shared clonotypes between healthy human individuals (dated by TCRdb to 2018 to 2021). Study-level background: Two women and a few men aged 18 to 49 years were included in the cohort. For each donor, three plates each were used for CD4 naive and CD4 memory, two plates were used for CD8 naive, and one plate was used for CD8 memory. The study deeply sequenced blood TCR repertoires of about five healthy adults to estimate repertoire size and the extent of clonotype sharing between individuals. To increase sequencing depth and limit assay-specific biases, different laboratories used diverse techniques to prepare libraries and sequence TCR repertoires. Each donor's leukapheresis produced roughly between about 0.9 and 9.5 billion PBMCs. Overall study outcomes, separate from this receptor: Based on pairwise subsampling, the degree of clonotype sharing among donors was expected to be affected by sequencing depth. Because the study included a small number of donors, the genetic and exposure-history diversity represented was limited. Sharing across a handful of donors was observed for approximately 4.6% of naive CD4, 3% to 3.5% of naive CD8, about 2.5% of memory CD4, and around 0.4% of memory CD8 clonotypes. Sampling was restricted to blood, and TCR repertoires in tissues likely differ from the TCR repertoires found in blood. Clonotypes shared by all four sorted-subset donors showed higher generation probabilities than non-shared clonotypes. Naive subsets generally had larger estimated clonotype richness than memory subsets did. Incomplete sequencing was indicated by rarefaction of sorted-subset datasets, despite the large sequencing depth.

The germline V gene supplies CDR1 MRHNA and CDR2 SNTAGT. The CDR3 starts with the cysteine, ends with the phenylalanine, and has 13 residues. Solely the CDR3 DNA is kept, with 39 bases framed from the first base. Trimming takes 6 bases off V and 1 base off J; junction bases not matched to a gene: 1. For the CD8 naive samples, CD45RO-negative cells were positively selected for CCR7, yielding a CD45RA+CCR7+ population from which TemRA cells were excluded. The donors were healthy, HIV-negative adults with no recently reported acute infections or vaccinations. Only Caucasian adults living in Nashville, Tennessee, USA were represented among the donors. Blood was obtained by leukapheresis, after which PBMCs were separated by Ficoll-Histopaque density gradient centrifugation and cryopreserved in liquid nitrogen vapor phase. Analytical flow cytometry was used to check the purity and quantity of each magnetically sorted T cell population. Each sorted fraction had its genomic DNA isolated and then quantified by UV absorbance on a Nanodrop 2000c.

Using the deep immunoSEQ assay, TCR CDR3 regions were amplified from genomic DNA by multiplex PCR. Genomic DNA extracted from each cell subset was distributed evenly over all wells of several immunoSEQ 96-well plates, and each plate served as one replicate. For sorted subsets, about 210 ng of genomic DNA, equivalent to 25,000 to 35,000 T cell genomes, went into each replicate PCR. Purified libraries were quantified with a Qubit 3.0 fluorometer, sized on a Bioanalyzer 2100, and re-quantified with the KAPA Library Quantification kit. A separate single-read 150-cycle Illumina NextSeq 550 flow cell was used to sequence each immunoSEQ 96-well plate. On the study's bioinformatics: Because only junctional sequences without quality scores were contained in the immunoSEQ output, filtering matching that applied to full-length reads could not be performed. To assign V/J genes and CDR3, sequences were annotated using PyIR, a Python wrapper for IgBLAST v1.9, with IMGT germline references. Reads were removed for weak V/J assignments (E-value above 1e-6), missing CDR3, stop codons, out-of-frame junctions, or ambiguous translated residues. A V3J clonotype was defined by an identical inferred V gene, J gene, and CDR3 amino acid sequence. Percentage overlap between repertoires was calculated by dividing the number of shared unique clonotypes by the size of the smaller repertoire. Three approaches were used to assess repertoire richness: RTK rarefaction, the Chao1 estimator, and Recon v2.1 estimates of unobserved clonotypes. Generation probabilities were computed with OLGA for all TCRbeta clonotypes obtained by the gDNA method from several donors. In its TCRdb copy, this immuneACCESS table keeps in-frame sequences only and misses some clones. Where compared with another copy, unresolved V genes explain less than half of these, and the others have no known cause. That table gives V, J and clone size, and the DNA gave D and trimming. The sample table shows more than 2 million clones, and around 93% are seen once. The ten most abundant clones make up more than 1.5% of the sample.

About this clone: Its cognate antigen has yet to be identified. No base-level quality is on record; no much larger clone is a single base apart.

What was sequenced was naive CD8+ T cells from PBMCs. In the paper's terms, the cell subset or site label means: CD45RA+CCR7+. The sequence was collected from a man aged 18 to 30 in good health. Some clones in this sample may be carry-over from other donors' samples. The chain is made from TRBV6-4 and TRBJ2-3, with 7 junctional bases fitting TRBD1. The DNA is as follows: TGTGCCAGCAGGCAGGGGGGCACAGATACGCAGTATTTT. It translates as CASRQGGTDTQYF.